These 22 T cell receptor beta chains came from one sample sequenced in a study of blood T cell repertoires in COVID-19. Sequenced by immunoSEQ multiplex PCR; TCRdb stores in-frame clones only, minus some. The sample consists of around 100,000 clones, just under 85% of them appearing once. Material for sequencing was peripheral blood. Receptor source: a man between 40 and 49 years old with active or convalescent COVID-19.

This chain connects TRBV27 to TRBJ1-5; D might be TRBD1 (6 bases). Trimming cost V 0 bases and J 7 bases, with 10 bases left between them. Germline assignment: CDR1 MNHEY and CDR2 SMNVEV (reference sequence). The CDR3 length is 14 residues. The CDR3 reads CASSLSRGAQPQHF. CDR3 nucleotide sequence: TGTGCCAGCAGTTTATCGCGGGGGGCCCAGCCCCAGCATTTT.

About this clone itself: Distinct nucleotide sequences in the sample also encode this CDR3. The chain combines TRBV7-6 with TRBJ2-7, with D unclear. V was clipped by 4 bases and J by 2 bases, with 3 bases between them. This CDR3 region has 11 residues. Germline loops: CDR1 SGHVS, CDR2 FNYEAQ. The CDR3 sequence: CASSSTYEQYF. The CDR3 DNA reads TGTGCCAGCAGCTCTACCTACGAGCAGTACTTC.

This chain uses TRBV5-1 with TRBJ2-6; D is perhaps TRBD1 (6 bases). Germline loops: CDR1 SGHRS, CDR2 YFSETQ. The CDR3 runs to 17 residues. V lost 1 base to trimming and J lost 0 bases, with 11 bases between them. The CDR3 region has the DNA TGCGCCAGCAGCTTGAACAGGGAGCTCTCTGGGGCCAACGTCCTGACTTTC. As protein: CASSLNRELSGANVLTF. The variable domain in full, completed from reference TRBV5-1 and TRBJ2-6, reads KAGVTQTPRYLIKTRGQQVTLSCSPISGHRSVSWYQQTPGQGLQFLFEYFSETQRNKGNFPGRFSGRQFSNSRSEMNVSTLELGDSALYLCASSLNRELSGANVLTFGAGSRLTVL.

The chain is built from TRBV5-4 and TRBJ1-6, with D possibly TRBD1 on 6 matching bases. The CDR3 has 15 amino acids. The V end was cut by 0 bases, the J end by 8 bases, with 12 bases between. Per germline, CDR1 SGHNT and CDR2 YYREEE (reference sequence). The CDR3 bases are TGTGCCAGCAGCTTGGTGGGGGCTGGTGATTCACCCCTCCACTTT. This translates into CASSLVGAGDSPLHF.

This chain uses TRBV30 with TRBJ1-1; D is possibly TRBD1 (6 bases). Germline V CDR1 and CDR2: GTSNPN, SVGIG (reference sequence). The CDR3 has 13 residues. V was cut by 0 bases and J by 4 bases, with 9 bases left in between. The CDR3 nucleotides are TGTGCCTGGAGTGTAGGGGGTGGCACTGAAGCTTTCTTT. Translation gives CAWSVGGGTEAFF.

J is TRBJ2-7 and V is TRBV12-2; TRBD1, the table's D call, lacks a check against the DNA. TRBV12-2 is deemed a pseudogene. This CDR3 has 14 amino acids. Here the CDR3 DNA reads TGTGCAAGTCGCCCCGGCGACACCGAGTGGGAGCAGTACTTC. It specifies CASRPGDTEWEQYF.

The CDR3 is CASSGGNTQYF. The DNA for the CDR3 is TGTGCCAGCAGCGGGGGGAATACGCAGTATTTT. V gene TRBV7-3 combines with J gene TRBJ2-3; D is possibly TRBD2 (6 bases). The CDR3 is made up of 11 amino acids. CDR1 is SGHTA and CDR2 is FQGTGA in the germline V gene. The V end was cut by 5 bases, the J end by 7 bases, with 7 bases between.

This chain joins TRBV18 and TRBJ1-3; D gene unclear. Per the germline V gene, CDR1 is KGHSH and CDR2 is LQKENI. V was shortened by 3 bases and J by 0 bases, with 9 bases between the two germline ends. The CDR3 is 15 residues long. CDR3 nucleotides: TGTGCCAGCTCACCCCTACAGTACTCTGGAAACACCATATATTTT. Translated: CASSPLQYSGNTIYF.

This clone was observed a handful of times. The chain carries TRBV10-3 and TRBJ1-2; D is unresolved. CDR1 and CDR2 from the germline V gene are ENHRY and SYGVKD. This CDR3 is 13 amino acids long. Trimming stripped 0 bases from V and 8 bases from J, with 10 bases between. For the CDR3, the DNA is TGTGCCATCAGTGAGTCCAAAGCCGGGGGCTACACCTTC. Encoded protein: CAISESKAGGYTF.

This clone was counted only a few times. V and J are TRBV11-2 and TRBJ2-7, with no clear D. The V gene lost 2 bases and the J gene lost 2 bases, with 7 bases spanning the gap. The germline V gene has CDR1 SGHAT and CDR2 FQNNGV. The CDR3 is 13 amino acids. The CDR3 sequence is CASSLSNTYEQYF. CDR3 sequence (DNA): TGTGCCAGCAGCTTAAGTAACACCTACGAGCAGTACTTC.

CDR3 loop: CASNAGGRDTQYF. The CDR3 bases are TGTGCCAGCAATGCGGGGGGGCGGGATACGCAGTATTTT. The chain couples TRBV12-3 or TRBV12-4 to TRBJ2-3, with TRBD2 identical over 9 bases. With 7 bases clipped from V and 6 bases from J, the junction kept 5 bases outside the gene matches. The CDR3 covers 13 residues.

The CDR3 spells CASSQDAAVNQPQHF. The CDR3, as DNA: TGTGCCAGCAGCCAAGACGCAGCGGTCAATCAGCCCCAGCATTTT. V usage is TRBV4-2 and J usage is TRBJ1-5, with D unclear. In germline, CDR1 is LGHNA, CDR2 YNFKEQ. The CDR3 is 15 residues long. The V end lost 0 bases, the J end lost 3 bases, and 9 bases lay between the germline ends.

The rearrangement joins TRBV7-2 to TRBJ1-4, with 7 bases aligning to TRBD1. CDR1 SGHTA and CDR2 FQGNSA come from the germline V gene. This CDR3 has 16 amino acids. Trimming removed 2 bases from V and 4 bases from J; junction bases left unmatched: 7. This chain's CDR3 is CASSLLTGTVNEKLFF. The CDR3 bases are TGTGCCAGCAGCTTATTAACCGGGACAGTTAATGAAAAACTGTTTTTT.

The J gene is TRBJ2-7, the V gene TRBV11-2; 7 nucleotides align to TRBD1. Per germline, CDR1 SGHAT and CDR2 FQNNGV. The CDR3 consists of 15 residues. The trim removed 5 bases at V and 2 bases at J, leaving 9 bases unmatched. Written as DNA, the CDR3 is TGTGCCAGCAGCGCGTCTGAGGGACAGACCTACGAGCAGTACTTC. It specifies CASSASEGQTYEQYF.

J is TRBJ2-4 and V is TRBV5-1, with unresolved D. The CDR3 is made up of 17 amino acids. Germline V CDR1 and CDR2: SGHRS, YFSETQ. The V end was cut by 3 bases, the J end by 0 bases, with 16 bases between. The CDR3, as DNA: TGCGCCAGCAGCTCAACAGTGATTAGGCTAGCCAAAAACATTCAGTACTTC. Translation: CASSSTVIRLAKNIQYF.

This chain links TRBV21-1 with TRBJ2-7; the DNA was not used to check the table's D call, TRBD2. TRBV21-1 is assigned pseudogene status. The CDR3 contains 17 residues. The CDR3 DNA follows: TGTGCCAGCAGCAAAGCGAATTGTGAGCGGGGGGGCTACGAGCAGTACTTC. It encodes CASSKANCERGGYEQYF.

The chain joins TRBV18 to TRBJ2-3; 8 nucleotides match TRBD1. CDR1 KGHSH and CDR2 LQKENI come from the germline V gene. V shed 4 bases and J 5 bases; nucleotides not matched to a gene: 5. The CDR3 extends over 14 amino acids. CDR3 in amino acids: CASSRQGSRDTQYF. CDR3 sequence (DNA): TGTGCCAGCTCACGACAGGGGAGCCGAGATACGCAGTATTTT.

This chain connects TRBV19 to TRBJ2-1; 7 bases fit TRBD1. The J segment lost 2 bases and the V segment lost 7 bases, leaving 11 bases of the junction unmatched. The germline gives CDR1 LNHDA, CDR2 SQIVND (reference sequence). This CDR3 is 16 amino acids long. CDR3 in DNA: TGTGCCAGTAACCATTTCAGACAGGGCACCTACAATGAGCAGTTCTTC. Amino acid sequence: CASNHFRQGTYNEQFF. Complete variable domain (other parts from reference TRBV19 and TRBJ2-1): DGGITQSPKYLFRKEGQNVTLSCEQNLNHDAMYWYRQDPGQGLRLIYYSQIVNDFQKGDIAEGYSVSREKKESFPLTVTSAQKNPTAFYLCASNHFRQGTYNEQFFGPGTRLTVL.

The rearrangement joins TRBV3-1 (or the pseudogene TRBV3-2) to TRBJ1-1; D gene ambiguous. CDR1 LGHDT and CDR2 YNNKEL come from the germline V gene (reference sequence). This CDR3 contains 15 residues. Between the trimmed V and J ends, which lost 4 bases and 1 base, there was a span of 13 bases. The CDR3 sequence is CASSLGTAANTEAFF. In DNA form, the CDR3 reads TGTGCCAGCAGCCTCGGAACAGCGGCGAACACTGAAGCTTTCTTT.

The V and J genes are TRBV7-9 and TRBJ1-1; D may be TRBD1 (6 bases). Germline lookup yields CDR1 SEHNR and CDR2 FQNEAQ (reference sequence). V dropped 0 bases and J dropped 9 bases, with 8 bases sitting between them. The CDR3 sequence is 12 residues long. The CDR3 nucleotides are TGTGCCAGCAGCTTAGCAAGGGACAAAGCTTTCTTT. It is translated as CASSLARDKAFF.

In its sample, this clone was seen once. This chain uses TRBV3-1 (or the pseudogene TRBV3-2) with TRBJ1-3; TRBD1 is a possible D gene (6 bases). V was pared by 6 bases and J by 2 bases, with 17 bases between. CDR3 size: 16 residues. Germline CDR1 reads LGHDT; CDR2 reads YNNKEL (reference sequence). The CDR3 is CASRDNGRGAGNTIYF. Here the CDR3 DNA reads TGTGCCAGCAGGGACAACGGCAGGGGCGCTGGAAACACCATATATTTT.

The chain links TRBV23-1 to TRBJ1-3; a weak D match, TRBD1 (6 bases). TRBV23-1 is recorded as an ORF, its role being uncertain. CDR3 length: 15 amino acids. Trimming left V 10 bases short and J 3 bases short, with 19 bases between. CDR3 residues: CAILGGGRYGNTIYF. The DNA for the CDR3 is TGCGCCATCCTCGGGGGGGGGCGTTATGGAAACACCATATATTTT.